This T cell receptor beta chain stems from a study of neoadjuvant anti-PD-1 for oral cavity cancer. Time point here: after neoadjuvant nivolumab, at surgical resection. Libraries were prepared by immunoSEQ multiplex PCR; TCRdb keeps only in-frame clonotypes and omits some of them. Of tens of thousands of clones listed, around 26% are singletons. The sequence was collected from a person aged 40 to 85 with oral cavity squamous cell carcinoma. Sequencing was performed on tumor tissue, taken after nivolumab (anti-PD-1) treatment.

CDR3 in DNA: TGTGCCAGCAGCTTAGTGGCAGGGAACTACGAGCAGTACTTC. Residues: CASSLVAGNYEQYF. This chain connects TRBV7-2 to TRBJ2-7; D possibly corresponds to TRBD1 (5 bases). The CDR3 extends over 14 amino acids. V was cut by 1 base and J by 3 bases, with 10 bases left in between. Germline CDR1 is SGHTA and CDR2 is FQGNSA.